The sequence of this T cell receptor (beta chain) was determined in a study of shared clonotypes between healthy human individuals. TCRdb's copy holds only in-frame clones and misses some; the assay was immunoSEQ multiplex PCR. Of approximately 510,000 clones in the sample, 79% are singletons; the top ten hold 10% to 15%. Sequences were obtained from PBMCs. This TCR derives from a woman aged 40 to 50 in good health. Some clones in this sample may be carry-over from other donors' samples.

CDR3 protein: CASSLNYLQGKGEKLFF. As DNA, the CDR3 is TGTGCCAGCTCACTCAACTACCTACAGGGGAAGGGGGAAAAACTGTTTTTT. The rearrangement uses TRBV18 and TRBJ1-4; TRBD1 matches at 7 bases. After removal of 4 bases from V and 8 bases from J, the junction contained 16 bases not matched to a gene. The CDR3 is 17 amino acids. Per germline, CDR1 KGHSH and CDR2 LQKENI.